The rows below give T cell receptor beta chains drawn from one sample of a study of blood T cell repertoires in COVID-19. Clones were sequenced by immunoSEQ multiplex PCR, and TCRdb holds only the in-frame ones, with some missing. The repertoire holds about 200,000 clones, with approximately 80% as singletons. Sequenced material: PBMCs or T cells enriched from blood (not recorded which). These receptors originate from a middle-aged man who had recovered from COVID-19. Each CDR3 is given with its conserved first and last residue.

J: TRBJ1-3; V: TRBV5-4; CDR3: CASSLELVGGRNTIYF
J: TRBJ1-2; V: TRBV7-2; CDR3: CASSFRQAEHGYTF
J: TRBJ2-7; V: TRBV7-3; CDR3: CASSLTPGLAGAAEQYF
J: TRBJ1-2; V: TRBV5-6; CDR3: CASSPGDYGYTF
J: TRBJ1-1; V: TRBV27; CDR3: CASSGGQGNTEAFF
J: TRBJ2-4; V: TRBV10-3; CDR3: CAIGGGSNIQYF
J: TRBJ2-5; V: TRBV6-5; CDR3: CASSYRDRGQETQYF
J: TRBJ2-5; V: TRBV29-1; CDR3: CSLSSGSVGETQYF
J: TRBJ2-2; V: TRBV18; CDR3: CASSPGGPTGELFF
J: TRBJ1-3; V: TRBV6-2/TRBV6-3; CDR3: CASSHQGGTGNTIYF
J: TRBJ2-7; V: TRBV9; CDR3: CASSAGQGGVAYEQYF
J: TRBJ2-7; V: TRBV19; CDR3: CASSSDRDSYEQYF